The 32 T cell receptor beta chains below come from one sample, sequenced in a study of shared clonotypes between healthy human individuals. The data were produced by immunoSEQ multiplex PCR, yet TCRdb's version contains in-frame clones alone and is incomplete. Of about 1.1 million clones in the sample, 77% were seen once. Specimen: memory CD4+ T cells from PBMCs. Stated subset: CD45RA-negative fraction. All receptors come from a man between 18 and 35 years old in good health. Some clones in this sample may be carry-over from other donors' samples.

This CDR3 reads CASSPSGEQFF. The CDR3 DNA reads TGTGCCAGCTCGCCGTCTGGTGAGCAGTTCTTC. The chain has TRBV18 and TRBJ2-1; D not resolved. Trimming took off 6 bases at V and 9 bases at J, with 9 bases between the two ends. Germline CDR1 and CDR2: KGHSH and LQKENI. The CDR3 contains 11 residues. Supplemented by reference TRBV18 and TRBJ2-1, the full variable domain reads NAGVMQNPRHLVRRRGQEARLRCSPMKGHSHVYWYRQLPEEGLKFMVYLQKENIIDESGMPKERFSAEFPKEGPSILRIQQVVRGDSAAYFCASSPSGEQFFGPGTRLTVL.

This clone was counted a single time. V and J are TRBV4-1 and TRBJ2-3, with unresolved D. The CDR3 covers 16 residues. Between the trimmed V and J ends, which lost 1 base and 2 bases, there was a span of 13 bases. The germline CDR1 and CDR2 sequences are MGHRA and YSYEKL. As DNA, the CDR3 is TGCGCCAGCAGCCAAGTTAACTTGGTGGCCACAGATACGCAGTATTTT. Protein product: CASSQVNLVATDTQYF.

J is TRBJ2-7 and V is TRBV19, with D possibly TRBD2 on 6 matching bases. CDR1 LNHDA and CDR2 SQIVND come from the germline V gene (reference sequence). The CDR3 has 15 residues. Trimming shortened V by 1 base and J by 0 bases, and 10 bases separated the two germline ends. The CDR3 DNA reads as TGTGCCAGTAGTATAGGCGGGGCAAACTCCTACGAGCAGTACTTC. This translates into CASSIGGANSYEQYF.

As to this clone: The sample has other DNA sequences that encode this CDR3 too. The CDR3 loop reads CASSRQGNYGYTF. CDR3 DNA sequence: TGTGCCAGCAGTAGACAGGGGAACTATGGCTACACCTTC. The gene calls are TRBV6-1 and TRBJ1-2; 8 bases agree with TRBD1. V trimming: 5 bases; J trimming: 2 bases; junction bases outside the gene matches: 1. This CDR3 is 13 amino acids long. Germline V gene data show CDR1 as MNHNS and CDR2 as SASEGT.

This chain uses TRBV7-2 with TRBJ1-2; D call uncertain. CDR1 and CDR2 from the germline V gene are SGHTA and FQGNSA. The CDR3 is made up of 14 amino acids. With 2 bases removed from V and 4 bases from J, the gap between germline ends came to 11 bases. CDR3 sequence (DNA): TGTGCCAGCAGCTTATCCAACGCCGGCTATGGCTACACCTTC. It yields the protein CASSLSNAGYGYTF.

J is TRBJ2-5 and V is TRBV7-7, with TRBD2 matching over 11 bases. The V and J ends lost 1 base and 2 bases, in that order; junction bases with no gene match: 0. The CDR3 length is 15 residues. CDR1 is SSHAT, CDR2 FNYEAQ, per germline (reference sequence). CDR3 sequence reads: CASSLVAGGQETQYF. CDR3 nucleotides: TGTGCCAGCAGCTTAGTAGCGGGAGGGCAAGAGACCCAGTACTTC.

V usage is TRBV20-1 and J usage is TRBJ2-3, with D perhaps matching TRBD1 (5 bases). The germline gives CDR1 DFQATT, CDR2 SNEGSKA (reference sequence). V lost 6 bases to trimming and J lost 5 bases, with 9 bases between them. This CDR3 spans 11 amino acids. Written as DNA, the CDR3 is TGCAGTGCGGGGCCCCGAGATACGCAGTATTTT. Amino acids: CSAGPRDTQYF.

The chain recombines TRBV5-4 with TRBJ1-2, with D perhaps TRBD1 (5 bases). The CDR3 runs to 15 residues. V lost 4 bases, J lost 3 bases, and 16 bases lay in between. Looked up from germline, CDR1 is SGHNT and CDR2 is YYREEE (reference sequence). CDR3 loop: CASSRQQQVYYGYTF. CDR3 nucleotides: TGTGCCAGCAGCAGGCAGCAACAGGTTTACTATGGCTACACCTTC.

V usage is TRBV6-6 and J usage is TRBJ2-3, with D tentatively TRBD2 (5 bases). In germline, CDR1 is MNHNY, CDR2 SVGAGI (reference sequence). This CDR3 contains 14 residues. V was trimmed by 6 bases and J by 3 bases, leaving 13 bases between them. This chain's CDR3 is CASRPRTFTDTQYF. CDR3 sequence (DNA): TGTGCCAGCAGACCCCGGACTTTTACAGATACGCAGTATTTT.

The J gene is TRBJ2-2, the V gene TRBV11-3; no firm D call. V was clipped by 0 bases and J by 6 bases, with 8 bases between them. The CDR3 is made up of 14 amino acids. Germline V gene sequence: CDR1 SGHNT, CDR2 YENEEA. CDR3 sequence (DNA): TGTGCCAGCAGCTTAGACAGGTCGGCCGGGGAGCTGTTTTTT. It codes for CASSLDRSAGELFF.

The V gene is TRBV4-1, the J gene TRBJ2-5; no clear D gene. The germline V and J ends were trimmed by 0 bases and 7 bases, with 12 bases remaining between them. There are 14 residues in the CDR3. Germline CDR1 and CDR2: MGHRA and YSYEKL. CDR3 nucleotide sequence: TGCGCCAGCAGCCAAGAAGGTAGATGGGGGACCCAGTACTTC. This encodes CASSQEGRWGTQYF.

The V call is TRBV9, the J call TRBJ2-2, with a weak D call TRBD1 (5 bases). CDR1 and CDR2 (germline): SGDLS, YYNGEE. The CDR3 sequence is 15 residues long. V lost 0 bases and J lost 1, with 7 bases in between. For the CDR3, the DNA is TGTGCCAGCAGCGTAGTAACAGGGAACACCGGGGAGCTGTTTTTT. Its protein is CASSVVTGNTGELFF.

The J gene is TRBJ1-6, the V gene TRBV30; 7 bases fit TRBD1. Germline CDR1 reads GTSNPN; CDR2 reads SVGIG (reference sequence). V trimming: 0 bases; J trimming: 7 bases; junction bases outside the gene matches: 6. The CDR3 has 15 amino acids. The CDR3 is CAWSVLGTANSPLHF. CDR3 sequence (DNA): TGTGCCTGGAGTGTACTAGGGACAGCCAATTCACCCCTCCACTTT. The variable domain in full, with the rest retrieved from reference TRBV30 and TRBJ1-6, is SQTIHQWPATLVQPVGSPLSLECTVEGTSNPNLYWYRQAAGRGLQLLFYSVGIGQISSEVPQNLSASRPQDRQFILSSKKLLLSDSGFYLCAWSVLGTANSPLHFGNGTRLTVT.

The chain couples TRBV19 to TRBJ1-5; D perhaps matches TRBD1 (6 bases). The CDR3 contains 16 residues. Trimming stripped 7 bases from V and 2 bases from J, with 18 bases between. The V gene's germline CDR1 is LNHDA and CDR2 SQIVND (reference sequence). The CDR3 here is CASNPGGGAGNQPQHF. In nucleotides, the CDR3 is TGTGCCAGTAACCCCGGGGGGGGCGCGGGCAATCAGCCCCAGCATTTT.

This chain links TRBV9 with TRBJ1-3; no reliable D call. CDR3 length equals 15 residues. Germline loops: CDR1 SGDLS, CDR2 YYNGEE. Trimming pared 4 bases from V and 0 bases from J, leaving 11 bases between. CDR3 protein: CASSPGPSSGNTIYF. The CDR3 DNA follows: TGTGCCAGCAGCCCCGGACCGAGCTCTGGAAACACCATATATTTT.

J is TRBJ2-3 and V is TRBV7-2, with TRBD1 identical over 8 bases. Unmatched junction bases numbered 12, after V lost 3 bases and J lost 4 bases. This CDR3 has 17 amino acids. Looked up from germline, CDR1 is SGHTA and CDR2 is FQGNSA. This CDR3 reads CASSLGTGAFRADTQYF. In DNA form, the CDR3 reads TGTGCCAGCAGCTTGGGGACAGGAGCATTTAGGGCAGATACGCAGTATTTT.

The chain combines TRBV28 with TRBJ2-7; 8 bases fit TRBD1. The CDR3 consists of 15 residues. After removal of 3 bases from V and 3 bases from J, the junction contained 7 bases not matched to a gene. CDR1 is MDHEN, CDR2 SYDVKM, per germline. The DNA of the CDR3 is TGTGCCAGCAGTTTCCCCCAGGGGGCACACTACGAGCAGTACTTC. The encoded protein is CASSFPQGAHYEQYF.

V and J are TRBV11-2 and TRBJ2-3, with D unclear. CDR3 size: 14 residues. From germline, CDR1 is SGHAT and CDR2 FQNNGV. The V end was cut by 0 bases, the J end by 0 bases, with 4 bases between. CDR3 sequence: CASSLEQSTDTQYF. DNA for the CDR3: TGTGCCAGCAGCTTAGAGCAAAGCACAGATACGCAGTATTTT.

This clone was detected a few times. The J gene is TRBJ2-3, the V gene TRBV28, with 9 bases matching TRBD2. CDR3 size: 15 residues. The V gene's germline CDR1 is MDHEN and CDR2 SYDVKM. The junction had 6 bases not matched to a gene; V was cut back by 2 bases and J by 6 bases. Written as DNA, the CDR3 is TGTGCCAGCAGTTTAGCGGGAGGGCCCGGGGATACGCAGTATTTT. Residues: CASSLAGGPGDTQYF.

This chain connects TRBV7-2 to TRBJ2-1; 8 bases align to TRBD1. From germline, CDR1 is SGHTA and CDR2 FQGNSA. Trimming removed 4 bases from V and 5 bases from J; junction bases left unmatched: 4. The CDR3 runs 14 residues. CDR3 loop: CASSYRGFNNEQFF. DNA of the CDR3: TGTGCCAGCAGCTACAGGGGGTTCAACAATGAGCAGTTCTTC.

This sequence joins TRBV18 and TRBJ2-3; unclear D gene. The CDR3 spans 15 residues. With 3 bases removed from V and 4 bases from J, the gap between germline ends came to 14 bases. The germline V gene encodes CDR1 KGHSH and CDR2 LQKENI. The CDR3 sequence: CASSPTRFPADTQYF. CDR3 nucleotides: TGTGCCAGCTCACCGACGAGGTTTCCCGCAGATACGCAGTATTTT.

This clone was detected only once. The chain has TRBV2 and TRBJ1-3; D not resolved. CDR3 length equals 16 residues. Germline loops: CDR1 SNHLY, CDR2 FYNNEI. Trimming removed 7 bases at V and 0 bases at J, with 16 bases between. The CDR3 region is CASTEWAGHSGNTIYF. DNA for the CDR3: TGTGCCAGCACCGAGTGGGCGGGCCACTCTGGAAACACCATATATTTT.

The genes are TRBV19 and TRBJ1-1; tentatively, D is TRBD1 (6 bases). V lost 5 bases and J 4 bases, leaving 20 bases between the germline ends. The CDR3 covers 16 residues. From germline, CDR1 is LNHDA and CDR2 SQIVND (reference sequence). The CDR3 DNA is TGTGCCAGTAGTCCCCCCTGGGCAGGGGAGAGCACTGAAGCTTTCTTT. Translating it yields CASSPPWAGESTEAFF.

This chain connects TRBV11-2 to TRBJ2-7; D is unclear. Germline V gives CDR1 SGHAT, CDR2 FQNNGV. The CDR3 runs 12 residues. The V and J ends lost 6 bases and 7 bases respectively, with 13 bases between them. CDR3 in DNA: TGTGCCAGCAGACACGACGGAACTGAGCAGTACTTC. Encoded protein: CASRHDGTEQYF.

This chain uses TRBV7-2 with TRBJ2-5; 7 bases match TRBD2. The CDR3 covers 14 residues. V lost 4 bases to trimming and J lost 3 bases; unmatched junction nucleotides: 5. The germline V gene encodes CDR1 SGHTA and CDR2 FQGNSA. DNA of the CDR3: TGTGCCAGCAGCTATTATGGGGGGGAAGAGACCCAGTACTTC. It translates to CASSYYGGEETQYF.

The J gene is TRBJ1-2, the V gene TRBV7-3; 10 nucleotides agree with TRBD1. The CDR3 contains 14 residues. V was pared by 2 bases and J by 6 bases, with 3 bases of the junction left unmatched. Germline assignment: CDR1 SGHTA and CDR2 FQGTGA. The CDR3 reads CASSLAGTGDGYTF. DNA for the CDR3: TGTGCCAGCAGCTTAGCGGGGACAGGGGATGGCTACACCTTC.

The rearrangement links TRBV6-5 to TRBJ2-3; D call uncertain. Trimming cost V 0 bases and J 1 base, with 5 bases left between them. CDR3 length: 14 residues. CDR1 is MNHEY and CDR2 is SVGAGI in the germline V gene. DNA of the CDR3: TGTGCCAGCAGTTACTCGGTCCGCACAGATACGCAGTATTTT. It is translated as CASSYSVRTDTQYF.

J is TRBJ2-7 and V is TRBV28; either TRBD1 or TRBD2 may supply D (5 bases each). This CDR3 has 13 amino acids. Germline CDR1 reads MDHEN; CDR2 reads SYDVKM. Trimming left V 6 bases short and J 3 bases short, with 12 bases between. The CDR3 coding sequence is TGTGCCAGCAGACACGGGACGGTCTACGAGCAGTACTTC. Translating gives CASRHGTVYEQYF.

The rearrangement joins TRBV5-1 to TRBJ2-5; D unclear. The CDR3 covers 14 residues. V shed 0 bases and J shed 3 bases, with 9 bases lying between them. CDR1 is SGHRS, CDR2 YFSETQ, per germline. The CDR3 DNA follows: TGCGCCAGCAGCTTGGAAGGTAGCAAAGAGACCCAGTACTTC. Protein: CASSLEGSKETQYF. Looking up the rest from reference TRBV5-1 and TRBJ2-5 gives the full variable domain: KAGVTQTPRYLIKTRGQQVTLSCSPISGHRSVSWYQQTPGQGLQFLFEYFSETQRNKGNFPGRFSGRQFSNSRSEMNVSTLELGDSALYLCASSLEGSKETQYFGPGTRLLVL.

This clone was seen more than once but under ten times. V gene TRBV9 combines with J gene TRBJ1-3; TRBD1 aligns across 8 bases. The CDR3 is made up of 17 amino acids. J lost 1 base, V lost 4 bases, and 10 bases had no gene match. Germline CDR1 SGDLS, CDR2 YYNGEE. As DNA, the CDR3 is TGTGCCAGCAGCCCCAGACAGGGGCCCAGATCTGGAAACACCATATATTTT. Translated: CASSPRQGPRSGNTIYF.

The rearrangement links TRBV5-1 to TRBJ1-4; D possibly corresponds to TRBD1 (6 bases). V was trimmed by 2 bases and J by 7 bases, leaving 12 bases between them. This CDR3 is 14 amino acids long. Germline V gene lookup returns CDR1 SGHRS and CDR2 YFSETQ. This CDR3 reads CASSLAQGGEKLFF. CDR3 DNA sequence: TGCGCCAGCAGCTTAGCACAGGGTGGTGAAAAACTGTTTTTT.

This clone came up once. The chain couples TRBV5-6 to TRBJ1-3; weak D call: TRBD1 (5 bases). The CDR3 has 16 residues. The ends were cut back, 1 base at V and 0 bases at J, with 11 bases in the middle. The germline CDR1 and CDR2 sequences are SGHDT and YYEEEE. This CDR3 reads CASSLSGKGSGNTIYF. CDR3 coding DNA: TGTGCCAGCAGCTTGTCAGGGAAGGGCTCTGGAAACACCATATATTTT. Based on the CDR3 plus reference TRBV5-6 and TRBJ1-3, the full variable domain is DAGVTQSPTHLIKTRGQQVTLRCSPKSGHDTVSWYQQALGQGPQFIFQYYEEEERQRGNFPDRFSGHQFPNYSSELNVNALLLGDSALYLCASSLSGKGSGNTIYFGEGSWLTVV.